These 9 T cell receptor beta chains were sequenced from one sample in a study of technical replicates of blood from a handful of donors. TCRdb keeps only in-frame clones here, not all; method: immunoSEQ multiplex PCR. The data contain about 100,000 clones, 85% to 95% of them singletons. The sequenced material came from T cells isolated from PBMCs. These receptors were obtained from a human donor in good health.

This clone was detected once. CDR3 in DNA: TGTGCCAGCAATCACGTCGTGGTTGGGGGGGGCTGGTACGAGCAGTACTTC. Its translation: CASNHVVVGGGWYEQYF. The chain is built from TRBV6-7 and TRBJ2-7, with a tentative D call TRBD2 (7 bases). TRBV6-7 is marked as an open reading frame, function uncertain. The ends were cut back, 7 bases at V and 4 bases at J, with 26 bases in the middle. This CDR3 has 17 residues.

The chain joins TRBV7-3 to TRBJ2-2, with D tentatively TRBD2 (5 bases). Trimming removed 3 bases from V and 1 base from J, with 9 bases in between. The germline V gene encodes CDR1 SGHTA and CDR2 FQGTGA. The CDR3 has 15 amino acids. The CDR3 DNA follows: TGTGCCAGCAGCTTTGACGGAGGGAACACCGGGGAGCTGTTTTTT. Amino acids: CASSFDGGNTGELFF.

CDR3 in amino acids: CASSLVQGASEAFF. CDR3 DNA: TGTGCCAGCAGCTTAGTGCAGGGGGCTTCTGAAGCTTTCTTT. The chain employs TRBV7-8 and TRBJ1-1, with 8 bases that match TRBD1. V trimming: 1 base; J trimming: 6 bases; junction bases outside the gene matches: 4. Germline CDR1 SGHVS, CDR2 FQNEAQ. The CDR3 is made up of 14 amino acids.

Details on this clone: The junction departs from germline at one end; a sequencing error may be responsible. The chain employs TRBV7-7 and TRBJ2-5; 7 bases agree with TRBD2. Germline CDR1 reads SSHAT; CDR2 reads FNYEAQ (reference sequence). The CDR3 has 15 amino acids. The CDR3 here is CASSLGFGGGETQYF. In DNA, the CDR3 is TGTGCTAGCAGCTTAGGTTTCGGGGGAGGGGAGACCCAGTACTTC.

The J gene is TRBJ2-1, the V gene TRBV5-1; 12 nucleotides match TRBD2. The V and J ends lost 4 bases and 10 bases, in that order; junction bases with no gene match: 12. The CDR3 sequence is 16 residues long. Germline-derived CDR1 and CDR2 are SGHRS and YFSETQ. CDR3 amino acids: CASSRTSGVRGQEQFF. CDR3 sequence (DNA): TGCGCCAGCAGCCGGACTAGCGGGGTACGAGGTCAGGAGCAGTTCTTC. Together with reference TRBV5-1 and TRBJ2-1, the CDR3 gives the full variable domain: KAGVTQTPRYLIKTRGQQVTLSCSPISGHRSVSWYQQTPGQGLQFLFEYFSETQRNKGNFPGRFSGRQFSNSRSEMNVSTLELGDSALYLCASSRTSGVRGQEQFFGPGTRLTVL.

V gene TRBV12-5 combines with J gene TRBJ2-5; 9 bases map to TRBD2. CDR3 length: 15 residues. V shed 3 bases and J 4 bases; nucleotides not matched to a gene: 6. Germline CDR1 and CDR2: LGHNT and FRNRAP. In DNA, the CDR3 is TGTGCTAGTGGTTTTACGGCGGGAGGGTTAGAGACCCAGTACTTC. Translating gives CASGFTAGGLETQYF.

V and J are TRBV27 and TRBJ2-5; D remains unclear. Germline CDR1 and CDR2: MNHEY and SMNVEV (reference sequence). The CDR3 covers 15 residues. V shed 6 bases and J shed 7 bases, with 21 bases lying between them. CDR3 amino acids: CASSATEYAKRTQYF. CDR3 nucleotides: TGTGCCAGCAGCGCTACAGAGTACGCCAAGAGGACCCAGTACTTC.

V gene TRBV18 combines with J gene TRBJ1-2; 7 bases match TRBD1. V trimming: 3 bases; J trimming: 4 bases; junction bases outside the gene matches: 11. The CDR3 has 16 residues. Germline CDR1 is KGHSH and CDR2 is LQKENI. The CDR3 sequence: CASSPIKTGSLYGYTF. CDR3 DNA: TGTGCCAGCTCACCCATAAAGACAGGGAGCCTCTATGGCTACACCTTC.

The genes are TRBV7-8 and TRBJ1-3; D remains unclear. The V end lost 5 bases, the J end lost 7 bases, and 9 bases lay between the germline ends. CDR1 and CDR2 (germline): SGHVS, FQNEAQ. CDR3 length equals 12 residues. The CDR3 protein is CASSHSGNTIYF. Written as DNA, the CDR3 is TGTGCCAGCAGCCATTCCGGTAACACCATATATTTT.